This T cell receptor (beta chain) was identified during a study of cytomegalovirus exposure and HLA in healthy donors. Study-level background: Early on, a data release was issued that held about 85 million unique TCRs from HLA-typed donors.

Study-wide points: The authors later found HLA-associated TCR beta chains more clonally expanded than equally common others.

Healthy bone marrow donors supplied every sample. Whereas donors were nominally healthy upon sampling, unrecorded immune exposures were probable. This clone occurred a few times. The antigen is not known. Amplification used 60 Vbeta primers and 13 Jbeta primers. The assay was immunoSEQ multiplex PCR, and TCRdb's table has in-frame clones only and misses some. The sample records about 160,000 clones, approximately 88% being singletons. The receptor was isolated from a man aged 30 to 39 in good health and CMV-seronegative. Sequencing was performed on PBMCs.

CDR3 loop: CASRVQGGYGQPQHF. CDR3 sequence (DNA): TGTGCCAGTAGAGTCCAGGGAGGTTATGGTCAGCCCCAGCATTTT. This chain joins TRBV19 and TRBJ1-5, with D possibly being TRBD1 (5 bases). V was clipped by 6 bases and J by 6 bases, with 18 bases between them. The CDR3 has 15 residues. In germline, CDR1 is LNHDA, CDR2 SQIVND (reference sequence).